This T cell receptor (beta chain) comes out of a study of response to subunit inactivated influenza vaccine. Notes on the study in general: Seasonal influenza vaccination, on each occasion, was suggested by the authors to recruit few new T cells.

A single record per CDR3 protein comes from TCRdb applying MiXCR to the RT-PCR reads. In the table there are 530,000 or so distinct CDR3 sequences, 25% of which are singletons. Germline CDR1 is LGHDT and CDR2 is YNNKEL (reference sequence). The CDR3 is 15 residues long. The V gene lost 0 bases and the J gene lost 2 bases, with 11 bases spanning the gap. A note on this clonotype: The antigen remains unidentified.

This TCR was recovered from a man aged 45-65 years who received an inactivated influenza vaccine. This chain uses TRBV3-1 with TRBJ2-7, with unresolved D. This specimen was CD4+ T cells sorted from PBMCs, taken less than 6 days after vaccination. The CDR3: CASSQDVTYTYEQYF. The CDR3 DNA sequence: TGTGCCAGCAGCCAAGATGTGACGTATACCTACGAGCAGTACTTC.